These 21 T cell receptor beta chains share one sample of origin, sequenced in a study of OX40 agonist ivuxolimab in advanced cancers. The assay was immunoSEQ multiplex PCR, and TCRdb's table has in-frame clones only and misses some. In the table there are 80,000 to 85,000 clones, around four fifths of which are singletons. Specimen: CD4+ or CD8+ T cells sorted from blood, collected in a trial of the OX40 agonist ivuxolimab. All receptors come from an adult with an advanced solid tumor such as melanoma, head and neck, liver or kidney cancer.

The chain is built from TRBV4-1 and TRBJ1-2; TRBD1 aligns across 8 bases. The germline CDR1 and CDR2 sequences are MGHRA and YSYEKL. V trimming: 0 bases; J trimming: 4 bases; junction bases outside the gene matches: 7. The CDR3 contains 16 residues. The CDR3 reads CASSQDEAQGAYGYTF. The CDR3 DNA follows: TGCGCCAGCAGCCAAGATGAAGCGCAGGGGGCCTATGGCTACACCTTC.

The chain joins TRBV18 to TRBJ1-5, with D unresolved. Trimming removed 4 bases from V and 4 bases from J, with 8 bases in between. Germline lookup yields CDR1 KGHSH and CDR2 LQKENI. The CDR3 loop spans 13 amino acids. The CDR3 loop reads CASSLGLNQPQHF. The CDR3 DNA follows: TGTGCCAGCTCACTCGGCCTGAATCAGCCCCAGCATTTT.

The genes are TRBV10-3 and TRBJ2-7; D is unclear. Trimming shortened V by 8 bases and J by 1 base, and 9 bases separated the two germline ends. This CDR3 has 12 amino acids. CDR1 ENHRY and CDR2 SYGVKD come from the germline V gene. Here the CDR3 DNA reads TGTGCCATCGGTCAGGCGTCCTACGAGCAGTACGTC. Amino acids: CAIGQASYEQYV.

The CDR3: CASSLRSLAGAETQYF. The CDR3 DNA is TGTGCCAGCAGCTTACGCAGTCTAGCGGGGGCAGAGACCCAGTACTTC. This chain connects TRBV7-9 to TRBJ2-5, with 10 bases aligning to TRBD2. The germline V gene encodes CDR1 SEHNR and CDR2 FQNEAQ (reference sequence). The V and J ends lost 2 bases and 4 bases, in that order; junction bases with no gene match: 7. The CDR3 extends over 16 amino acids.

The chain uses TRBV11-2 and TRBJ1-1; D might be TRBD1 (5 bases). Trimming stripped 7 bases from V and 3 bases from J, with 18 bases between. Germline V gene lookup returns CDR1 SGHAT and CDR2 FQNNGV. The CDR3 covers 15 residues. The DNA of the CDR3 is TGTGCCAGCAACGCGGTCGACAGACCCTACACTGAAGCTTTCTTT. It codes for CASNAVDRPYTEAFF.

This clone occurred a few times. The gene calls are TRBV29-1 and TRBJ1-1; unclear D gene. CDR3 size: 12 residues. CDR1 is SQVTM, CDR2 ANQGSEA, per germline. Trimming removed 0 bases at V and 4 bases at J, with 6 bases between. Here the CDR3 reads CSVEDRATEAFF. DNA of the CDR3: TGCAGCGTTGAAGATCGGGCCACTGAAGCTTTCTTT.

This clone was recorded only once. This chain links TRBV29-1 with TRBJ2-2; 12 bases line up with TRBD2. This CDR3 has 14 amino acids. Trimming cost V 7 bases and J 7 bases; bases outside gene matches: 7. CDR1 and CDR2 from the germline V gene are SQVTM and ANQGSEA. The chain's CDR3 is CSAVTSGGVGELFF. CDR3 coding DNA: TGCAGCGCCGTGACTAGCGGGGGCGTCGGGGAGCTGTTTTTT.

This chain links TRBV29-1 with TRBJ2-7; 10 bases line up with TRBD2. The germline CDR1 and CDR2 sequences are SQVTM and ANQGSEA. V lost 6 bases and J lost 1; bases outside the gene matches: 6. This CDR3 region has 14 residues. The CDR3 loop is CSVVLAGASYEQYV. The CDR3 DNA follows: TGCAGCGTCGTTCTAGCGGGGGCTTCCTACGAGCAGTACGTC.

The V call is TRBV18, the J call TRBJ2-5; D perhaps matches TRBD1 (6 bases). The CDR3 totals 13 residues. Trimming pared 5 bases from V and 2 bases from J, leaving 9 bases between. Germline lookup yields CDR1 KGHSH and CDR2 LQKENI. CDR3 sequence reads: CASSGQHQETQYF. The DNA of the CDR3 is TGTGCCAGCTCAGGACAGCATCAAGAGACCCAGTACTTC.

The V and J genes are TRBV7-9 and TRBJ2-3; D call uncertain. The germline V and J ends were trimmed by 1 base and 1 base, with 6 bases remaining between them. Germline V gene sequence: CDR1 SEHNR, CDR2 FQNEAQ (reference sequence). The CDR3 spans 14 residues. CDR3 sequence reads: CASSLGPRTDTQYF. The CDR3 region has the DNA TGTGCCAGCAGCTTAGGCCCTCGCACAGATACGCAGTATTTT.

The sample holds a few counts of this clone. The chain has TRBV11-2 and TRBJ2-2, with 12 nucleotides matching TRBD2. V lost 5 bases to trimming and J lost 4 bases; unmatched junction nucleotides: 8. Germline lookup yields CDR1 SGHAT and CDR2 FQNNGV. The CDR3 extends over 17 amino acids. The CDR3 DNA reads as TGTGCCAGCAGCCCCCGACTAGCGGGAGAGGGCACCGGGGAGCTGTTTTTT. The encoded protein is CASSPRLAGEGTGELFF.

CDR3: CASSPGASGRASEQYF. For the CDR3, the DNA is TGTGCCAGCTCACCAGGGGCTAGCGGGAGGGCCAGCGAGCAGTACTTC. This rearrangement joins TRBV18 to TRBJ2-7; 12 bases agree with TRBD2. The CDR3 covers 16 residues. The junction had 8 bases not matched to a gene; V was cut back by 2 bases and J by 6 bases. In germline, CDR1 is KGHSH, CDR2 LQKENI.

The chain carries TRBV5-1 and TRBJ2-7, with unresolved D. Germline CDR1 SGHRS, CDR2 YFSETQ. This CDR3 has 14 amino acids. Trimming cost V 0 bases and J 5 bases, with 12 bases left between them. This CDR3 reads CASSLVGPRDEQYF. The CDR3 nucleotides read TGCGCCAGCAGCTTGGTTGGGCCCCGGGACGAGCAGTACTTC.

The chain recombines TRBV28 with TRBJ1-5; 7 nucleotides align to TRBD1. Losses at the gene ends were 11 bases for V and 4 bases for J; bases not matched to a gene: 14. This CDR3 comprises 15 residues. The germline CDR1 and CDR2 sequences are MDHEN and SYDVKM. CDR3 coding DNA: TGTGCCGGCTCTAGGGGGCGGAAGAAGAATCAGCCCCAGCATTTT. Its protein is CAGSRGRKKNQPQHF.

The chain recombines TRBV19 with TRBJ1-3; 8 nucleotides align to TRBD1. The ends lost 5 bases at V and 1 base at J; junction bases unmatched: 4. The CDR3 spans 15 residues. Per the germline V gene, CDR1 is LNHDA and CDR2 is SQIVND (reference sequence). The chain's CDR3 is CASSSTGGSGNTIYF. In DNA form, the CDR3 reads TGTGCCAGTAGTTCCACAGGGGGTTCTGGAAACACCATATATTTT.

The genes are TRBV11-2 and TRBJ1-6, with no clear D. Germline lookup yields CDR1 SGHAT and CDR2 FQNNGV. Trimming took 7 bases from V and 2 from J, leaving 21 bases between them. This CDR3 has 18 amino acids. CDR3 sequence reads: CASKRAYLPTTYNSPLHF. CDR3 coding DNA: TGTGCCAGCAAGAGGGCATACCTTCCCACTACCTATAATTCACCCCTCCACTTT.

CDR3 loop: CASSQNQPQHF. The CDR3 nucleotides are TGTGCCAGCAGTCAGAATCAGCCCCAGCATTTT. The gene calls are TRBV28 and TRBJ1-5, with unresolved D. There are 11 residues in the CDR3. Germline CDR1 MDHEN, CDR2 SYDVKM. Trimming took 5 bases from V and 4 from J, leaving 3 bases between them.

This clone was counted a few times. This chain joins TRBV14 and TRBJ1-1; no clear D. The CDR3 runs to 13 residues. The V end was cut by 5 bases, the J end by 4 bases, with 11 bases between. Germline assignment: CDR1 SGHDN and CDR2 FVKESK. This chain's CDR3 is CASSFSRGTEAFF. In DNA form, the CDR3 reads TGTGCCAGCAGCTTCAGTCGGGGCACTGAAGCTTTCTTT.

This chain connects TRBV7-2 to TRBJ2-7, with 9 bases matching TRBD2. Looked up from germline, CDR1 is SGHTA and CDR2 is FQGNSA. This CDR3 spans 14 amino acids. The trim removed 2 bases at V and 6 bases at J, leaving 5 bases unmatched. Written as DNA, the CDR3 is TGTGCCAGCAGCTTACCGGGACTAGCACGCGAGCAGTACTTC. It encodes CASSLPGLAREQYF.

The chain recombines TRBV18 with TRBJ2-3; 14 bases are a match to TRBD2. CDR3 length: 16 residues. Unmatched junction bases numbered 4, after V lost 2 bases and J lost 6 bases. Germline V gives CDR1 KGHSH, CDR2 LQKENI. The CDR3 here is CASSPRTSGGLDTQYF. The CDR3 bases are TGTGCCAGCTCACCAAGGACTAGCGGGGGGTTGGATACGCAGTATTTT.

The V and J genes are TRBV11-2 and TRBJ1-1; 11 bases map to TRBD1. Per the germline V gene, CDR1 is SGHAT and CDR2 is FQNNGV. The CDR3 has 15 amino acids. V gave up 1 base and J gave up 5 bases; unmatched junction bases: 3. As DNA, the CDR3 is TGTGCCAGCAGCTTAGGGACAGGGGGCCTTACTGAAGCTTTCTTT. Amino acids: CASSLGTGGLTEAFF. Drawing the rest from reference TRBV11-2 and TRBJ1-1, the complete variable domain is EAGVAQSPRYKIIEKRQSVAFWCNPISGHATLYWYQQILGQGPKLLIQFQNNGVVDDSQLPKDRFSAERLKGVDSTLKIQPAKLEDSAVYLCASSLGTGGLTEAFFGQGTRLTVV.